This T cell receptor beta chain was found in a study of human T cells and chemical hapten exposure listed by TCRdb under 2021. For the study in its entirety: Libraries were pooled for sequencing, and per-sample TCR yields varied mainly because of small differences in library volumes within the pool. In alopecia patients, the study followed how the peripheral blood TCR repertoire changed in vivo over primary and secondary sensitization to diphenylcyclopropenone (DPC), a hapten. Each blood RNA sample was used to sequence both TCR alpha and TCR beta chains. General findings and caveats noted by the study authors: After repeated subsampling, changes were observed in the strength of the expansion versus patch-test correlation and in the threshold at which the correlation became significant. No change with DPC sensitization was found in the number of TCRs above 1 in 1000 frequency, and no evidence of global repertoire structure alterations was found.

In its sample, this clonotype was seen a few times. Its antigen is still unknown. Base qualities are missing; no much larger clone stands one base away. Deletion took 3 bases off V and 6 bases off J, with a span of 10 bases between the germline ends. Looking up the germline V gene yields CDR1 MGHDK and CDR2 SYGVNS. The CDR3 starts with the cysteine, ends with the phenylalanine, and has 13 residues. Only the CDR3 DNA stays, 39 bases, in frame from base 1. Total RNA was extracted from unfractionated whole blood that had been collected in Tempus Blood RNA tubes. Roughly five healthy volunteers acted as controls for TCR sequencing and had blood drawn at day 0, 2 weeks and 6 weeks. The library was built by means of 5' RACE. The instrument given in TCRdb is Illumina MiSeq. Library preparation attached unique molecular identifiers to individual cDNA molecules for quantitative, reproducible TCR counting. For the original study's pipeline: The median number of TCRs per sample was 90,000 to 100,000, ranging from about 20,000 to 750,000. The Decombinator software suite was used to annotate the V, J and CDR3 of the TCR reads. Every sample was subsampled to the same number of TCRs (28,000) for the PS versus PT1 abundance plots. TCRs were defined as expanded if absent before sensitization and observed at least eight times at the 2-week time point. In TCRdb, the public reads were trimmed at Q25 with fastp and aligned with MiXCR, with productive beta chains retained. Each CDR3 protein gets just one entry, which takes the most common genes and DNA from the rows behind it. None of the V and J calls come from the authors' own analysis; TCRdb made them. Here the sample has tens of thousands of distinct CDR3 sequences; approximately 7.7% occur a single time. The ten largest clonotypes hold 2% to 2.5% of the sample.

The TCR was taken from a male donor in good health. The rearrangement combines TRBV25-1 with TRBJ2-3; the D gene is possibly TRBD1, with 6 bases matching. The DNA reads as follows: TGTGCCAGCAGTGAGTTCAGGGGCGATACGCAGTATTTT. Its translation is CASSEFRGDTQYF.